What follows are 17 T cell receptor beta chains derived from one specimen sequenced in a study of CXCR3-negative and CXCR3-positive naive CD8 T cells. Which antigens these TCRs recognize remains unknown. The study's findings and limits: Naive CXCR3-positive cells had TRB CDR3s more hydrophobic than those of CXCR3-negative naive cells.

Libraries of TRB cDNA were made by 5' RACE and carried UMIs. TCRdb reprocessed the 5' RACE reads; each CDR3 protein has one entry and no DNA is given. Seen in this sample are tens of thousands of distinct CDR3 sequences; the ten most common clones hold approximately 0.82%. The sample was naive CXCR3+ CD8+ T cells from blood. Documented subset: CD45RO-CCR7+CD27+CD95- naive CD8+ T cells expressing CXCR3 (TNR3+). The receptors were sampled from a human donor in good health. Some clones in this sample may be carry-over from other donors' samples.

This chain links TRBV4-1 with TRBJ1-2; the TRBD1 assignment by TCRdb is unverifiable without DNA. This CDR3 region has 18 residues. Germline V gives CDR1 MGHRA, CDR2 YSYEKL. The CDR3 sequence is CASSQLLVRTGERNGYTF.

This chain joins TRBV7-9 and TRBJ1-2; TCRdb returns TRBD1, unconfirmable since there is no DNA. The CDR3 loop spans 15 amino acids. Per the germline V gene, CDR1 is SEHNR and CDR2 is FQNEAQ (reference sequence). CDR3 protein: CASSSPTDFENGYTF.

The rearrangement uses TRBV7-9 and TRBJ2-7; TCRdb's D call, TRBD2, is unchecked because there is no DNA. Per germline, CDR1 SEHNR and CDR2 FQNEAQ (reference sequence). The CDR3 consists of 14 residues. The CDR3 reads CASSRLLAGGEQYF. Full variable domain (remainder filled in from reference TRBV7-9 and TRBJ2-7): DTGVSQNPRHKITKRGQNVTFRCDPISEHNRLYWYRQTLGQGPEFLTYFQNEAQLEKSRLLSDRFSAERPKGSFSTLEIQRTEQGDSAMYLCASSRLLAGGEQYFGPGTRLTVT.

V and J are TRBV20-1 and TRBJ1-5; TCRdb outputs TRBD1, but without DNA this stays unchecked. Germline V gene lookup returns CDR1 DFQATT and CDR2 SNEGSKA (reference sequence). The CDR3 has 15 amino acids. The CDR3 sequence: CSAWAYGVGNQPQHF.

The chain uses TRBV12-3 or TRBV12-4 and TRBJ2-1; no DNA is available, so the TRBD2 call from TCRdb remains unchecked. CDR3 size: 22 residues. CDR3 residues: CASSSASWTSGRADRSYNEQFF.

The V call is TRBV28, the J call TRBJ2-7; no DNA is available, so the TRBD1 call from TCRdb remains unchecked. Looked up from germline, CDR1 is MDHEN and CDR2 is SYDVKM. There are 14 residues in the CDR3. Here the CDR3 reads CASSFSDREFEQYF.

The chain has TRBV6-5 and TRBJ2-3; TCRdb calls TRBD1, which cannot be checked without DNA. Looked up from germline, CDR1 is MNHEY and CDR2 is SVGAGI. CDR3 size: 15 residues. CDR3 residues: CASSPWAGIADTQYF.

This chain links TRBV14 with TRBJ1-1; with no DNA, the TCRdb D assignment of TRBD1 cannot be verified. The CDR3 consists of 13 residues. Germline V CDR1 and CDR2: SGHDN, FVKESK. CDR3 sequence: CASSRGQFTEAFF.

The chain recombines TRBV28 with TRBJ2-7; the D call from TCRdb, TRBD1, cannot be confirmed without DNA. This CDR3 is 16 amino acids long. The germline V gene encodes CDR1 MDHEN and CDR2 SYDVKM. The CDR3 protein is CASSFSPGTGIHEQYF. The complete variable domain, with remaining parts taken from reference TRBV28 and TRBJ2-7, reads DVKVTQSSRYLVKRTGEKVFLECVQDMDHENMFWYRQDPGLGLRLIYFSYDVKMKEKGDIPEGYSVSREKKERFSLILESASTNQTSMYLCASSFSPGTGIHEQYFGPGTRLTVT.

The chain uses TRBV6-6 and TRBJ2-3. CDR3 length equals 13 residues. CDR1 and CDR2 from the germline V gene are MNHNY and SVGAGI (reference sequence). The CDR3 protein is CASSYSASDTQYF.

CDR3 sequence reads: CASRGGRSYYEQYF. The genes are TRBV25-1 and TRBJ2-7; TCRdb gives TRBD1 as the D gene, but with no DNA this cannot be confirmed. The CDR3 loop spans 14 amino acids. Germline V gene sequence: CDR1 MGHDK, CDR2 SYGVNS.

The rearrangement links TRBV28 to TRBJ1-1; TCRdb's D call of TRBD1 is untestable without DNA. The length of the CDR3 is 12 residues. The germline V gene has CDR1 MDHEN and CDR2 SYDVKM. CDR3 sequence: CASSPGQDEAFF.

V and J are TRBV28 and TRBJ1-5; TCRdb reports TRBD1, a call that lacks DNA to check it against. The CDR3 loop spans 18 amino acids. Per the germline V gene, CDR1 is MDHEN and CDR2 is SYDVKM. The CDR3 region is CASSSSRVRQGAFQPQHF.

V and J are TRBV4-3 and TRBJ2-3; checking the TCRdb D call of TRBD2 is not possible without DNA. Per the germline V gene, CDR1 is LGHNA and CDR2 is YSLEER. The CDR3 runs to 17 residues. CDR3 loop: CASSQGSGRERSDTQYF.

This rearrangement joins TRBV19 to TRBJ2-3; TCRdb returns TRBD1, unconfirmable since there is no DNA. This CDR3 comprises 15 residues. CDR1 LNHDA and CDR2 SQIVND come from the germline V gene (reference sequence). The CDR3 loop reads CASQPGELRADTQYF.

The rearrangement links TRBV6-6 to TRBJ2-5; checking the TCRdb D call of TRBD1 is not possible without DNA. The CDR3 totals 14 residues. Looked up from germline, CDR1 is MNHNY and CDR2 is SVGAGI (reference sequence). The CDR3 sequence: CASSYWAGGETQYF.

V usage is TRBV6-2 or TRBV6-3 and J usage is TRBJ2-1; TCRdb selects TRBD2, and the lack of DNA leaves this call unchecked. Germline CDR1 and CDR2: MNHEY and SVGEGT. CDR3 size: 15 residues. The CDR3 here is CASSYSPSGRGEQFF.